The 9 T cell receptor beta chains below were found in one sample sequenced in a study of blood T cell repertoires in COVID-19. The data were produced by immunoSEQ multiplex PCR, yet TCRdb's version contains in-frame clones alone and is incomplete. Seen here are hundreds of thousands of clones, approximately 82% observed once, and the top ten hold about 7.4%. Sequencing input: peripheral blood. The receptors were gathered from a woman aged 50 to 65 with acute or convalescent COVID-19.

The chain has TRBV28 and TRBJ1-5; TRBD1 aligns across 8 bases. V shed 1 base and J 3 bases; nucleotides not matched to a gene: 11. The CDR3 extends over 18 amino acids. CDR1 and CDR2 from the germline V gene are MDHEN and SYDVKM. CDR3 in amino acids: CASSLSIFDRGHNQPQHF. The CDR3 DNA reads TGTGCCAGCAGTTTATCCATCTTTGACAGGGGCCACAATCAGCCCCAGCATTTT.

The chain uses TRBV19 and TRBJ2-1; 7 bases map to TRBD1. Trimming took 8 bases from V and 5 from J; bases not matched to a gene: 9. This CDR3 comprises 14 residues. The V gene's germline CDR1 is LNHDA and CDR2 SQIVND (reference sequence). As DNA, the CDR3 is TGTGCCAGTCGGCCGACAGGGATGGACAATGAGCAGTTCTTC. This codes for CASRPTGMDNEQFF.

The CDR3 is CASSLWTVPYEQYF. In DNA form, the CDR3 reads TGTGCCAGCAGCTTGTGGACAGTCCCCTACGAGCAGTACTTC. The rearrangement uses TRBV5-4 and TRBJ2-7; D is perhaps TRBD1 (6 bases). Trimming took off 1 base at V and 2 bases at J, with 10 bases between the two ends. Per germline, CDR1 SGHNT and CDR2 YYREEE (reference sequence). There are 14 residues in the CDR3.

This chain joins TRBV7-2 and TRBJ2-2; 10 nucleotides line up with TRBD2. The CDR3 extends over 14 amino acids. J lost 4 bases, V lost 8 bases, and 4 bases had no gene match. From germline, CDR1 is SGHTA and CDR2 FQGNSA. CDR3 sequence reads: CASERTSGTGELFF. In DNA form, the CDR3 reads TGTGCCAGCGAGCGGACTAGCGGCACCGGGGAGCTGTTTTTT.

The V and J genes are TRBV29-1 and TRBJ1-2; no clear D. The germline V gene encodes CDR1 SQVTM and CDR2 ANQGSEA. The CDR3 length is 15 residues. With 0 bases removed from V and 3 bases from J, the gap between germline ends came to 14 bases. CDR3 amino acids: CSVEEFGEGHYGYTF. The CDR3 region has the DNA TGCAGCGTTGAAGAGTTCGGGGAAGGCCACTATGGCTACACCTTC. Supplemented by reference TRBV29-1 and TRBJ1-2, the full variable domain reads SAVISQKPSRDICQRGTSLTIQCQVDSQVTMMFWYRQQPGQSLTLIATANQGSEATYESGFVIDKFPISRPNLTFSTLTVSNMSPEDSSIYLCSVEEFGEGHYGYTFGSGTRLTVV.

This chain uses TRBV5-8 with TRBJ1-2, with D perhaps TRBD1 (6 bases). The CDR3 is made up of 15 amino acids. Trimming stripped 0 bases from V and 8 bases from J, with 17 bases between. Germline V gene lookup returns CDR1 SGHTS and CDR2 YDEGEE. The CDR3 DNA is TGTGCCAGCAGCTTGGGGTTAGGCAGGGGATCCGGCTACACCTTC. It specifies CASSLGLGRGSGYTF. Variable domain in full (rest from reference TRBV5-8 and TRBJ1-2): EAGVTQSPTHLIKTRGQQATLRCSPISGHTSVYWYQQALGLGLQFLLWYDEGEERNRGNFPPRFSGRQFPNYSSELNVNALELEDSALYLCASSLGLGRGSGYTFGSGTRLTVV.

This clone was found once. The chain has TRBV2 and TRBJ2-3; the match to TRBD1 covers 8 bases. Germline loops: CDR1 SNHLY, CDR2 FYNNEI. This CDR3 comprises 15 residues. The J segment lost 1 base and the V segment lost 7 bases, leaving 7 bases of the junction unmatched. CDR3 residues: CASTKQGVGTDTQYF. The CDR3, as DNA: TGTGCCAGCACCAAACAGGGGGTAGGCACAGATACGCAGTATTTT.

This chain connects TRBV5-1 to TRBJ1-1, with a possible D match to TRBD1 (5 bases). Trimming removed 6 bases at V and 1 base at J, with 13 bases between. Germline V gene lookup returns CDR1 SGHRS and CDR2 YFSETQ. This CDR3 is 14 amino acids long. This chain's CDR3 is CASNSRQGNTEAFF. The CDR3 DNA is TGCGCCAGCAACAGCAGGCAGGGGAACACTGAAGCTTTCTTT.

The chain recombines TRBV30 with TRBJ1-3; 9 nucleotides agree with TRBD1. J was trimmed by 4 bases and V by 1 base; bases with no gene match: 8. Germline V gene data show CDR1 as GTSNPN and CDR2 as SVGIG (reference sequence). The CDR3 extends over 16 amino acids. CDR3 sequence reads: CAWSAGQGPSGNTIYF. The CDR3 DNA sequence: TGTGCCTGGAGTGCGGGACAGGGTCCGTCGGGAAACACCATATATTTT. The full variable domain, in which reference TRBV30 and TRBJ1-3 provide the parts outside the CDR3, is SQTIHQWPATLVQPVGSPLSLECTVEGTSNPNLYWYRQAAGRGLQLLFYSVGIGQISSEVPQNLSASRPQDRQFILSSKKLLLSDSGFYLCAWSAGQGPSGNTIYFGEGSWLTVV.